This T cell receptor (beta chain) was profiled in a study of cytomegalovirus exposure and HLA in healthy donors. Repertoires were generated with immunoSEQ multiplex PCR, while TCRdb's copy carries only in-frame clones and drops some. Of more than 140,000 clones in the sample, approximately 88% were seen once. CDR3 length equals 14 residues. Trimming took 7 bases from V and 4 from J, leaving 15 bases between them. Germline CDR1 is MNHNS and CDR2 is SASEGT. J is TRBJ2-3 and V is TRBV6-1; possibly TRBD2 for D (6 bases). The origin of this receptor is a young woman in good health and CMV-seropositive. Sequenced material: PBMCs. CDR3 region: CASIPSWGADTQYF. CDR3 coding DNA: TGTGCCAGCATCCCGAGCTGGGGGGCAGATACGCAGTATTTT.